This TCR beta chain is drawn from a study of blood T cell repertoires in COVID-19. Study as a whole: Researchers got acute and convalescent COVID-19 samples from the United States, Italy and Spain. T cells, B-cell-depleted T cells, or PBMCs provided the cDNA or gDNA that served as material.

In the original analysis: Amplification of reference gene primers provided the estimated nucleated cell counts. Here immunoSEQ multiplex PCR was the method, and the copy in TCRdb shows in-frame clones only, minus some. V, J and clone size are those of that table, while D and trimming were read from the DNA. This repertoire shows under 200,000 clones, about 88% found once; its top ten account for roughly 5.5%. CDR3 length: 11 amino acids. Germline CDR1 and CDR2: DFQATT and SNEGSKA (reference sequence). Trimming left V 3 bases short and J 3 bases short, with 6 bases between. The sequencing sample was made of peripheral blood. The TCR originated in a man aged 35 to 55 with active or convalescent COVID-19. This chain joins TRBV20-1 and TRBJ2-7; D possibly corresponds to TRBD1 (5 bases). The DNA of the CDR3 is TGCAGTGCTAGCGACAGCTACGAGCAGTACTTC. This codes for CSASDSYEQYF.